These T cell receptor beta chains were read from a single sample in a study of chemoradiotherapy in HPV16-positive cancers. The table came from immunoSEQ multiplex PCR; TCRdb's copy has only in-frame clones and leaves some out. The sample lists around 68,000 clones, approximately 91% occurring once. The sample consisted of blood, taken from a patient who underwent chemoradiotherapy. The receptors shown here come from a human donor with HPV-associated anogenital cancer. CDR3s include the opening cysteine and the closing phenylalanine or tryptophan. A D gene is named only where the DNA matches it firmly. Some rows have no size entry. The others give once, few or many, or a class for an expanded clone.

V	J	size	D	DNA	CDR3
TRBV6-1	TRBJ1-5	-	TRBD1	TGTGCCAGCAGTGTACGACAGGGCGGGGGGGAGCCCCAGCATTTT	CASSVRQGGGEPQHF
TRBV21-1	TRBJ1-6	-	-	TGTGCCAGCATTACCACGAAAATACCTAATTCACCCCTCCACTTT	CASITTKIPNSPLHF
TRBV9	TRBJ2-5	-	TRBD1	TGTGCCAGCAGCGTTGGACAGGGGATGGGACTAGAGACCCAGTACTTC	CASSVGQGMGLETQYF
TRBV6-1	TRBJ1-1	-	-	TGTGCCATCCAAACCGGGGGGAGTACTGAAGCTTTCTTT	CAIQTGGSTEAFF
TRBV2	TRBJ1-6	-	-	TGTGCCAGCAGTGTTGGTAGACCCTATGAAGGGTCACCCCTCCACTTT	CASSVGRPYEGSPLHF
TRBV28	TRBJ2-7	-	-	TGTGCCAGCTGCAGCTCCTACGAGCAGTACTTC	CASCSSYEQYF
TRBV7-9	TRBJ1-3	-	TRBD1	TGTGCCAGCAGCTTAGCAGGGGGCGGAAACACCATATATTTT	CASSLAGGGNTIYF
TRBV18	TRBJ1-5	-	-	TGTGCCAGCTCACCAACCCATAGCAATCAGCCCCAGCATTTT	CASSPTHSNQPQHF
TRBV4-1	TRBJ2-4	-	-	TGCGCCAGCAGCCAATACGCGGAAGGGGTTGGGGATAGAGCCAAAAACATTCAGTACTTC	CASSQYAEGVGDRAKNIQYF
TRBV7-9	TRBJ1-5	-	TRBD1	TGTGCCAGCAGCCCCCCCGGGGACAGAAATCAGCCCCAGCATTTT	CASSPPGDRNQPQHF
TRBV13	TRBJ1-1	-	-	TGTGCCAGCAGCTTAGAGAGGAGGGGGAGCACTGAAGCTTTCTTT	CASSLERRGSTEAFF
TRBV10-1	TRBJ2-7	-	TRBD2	TGCGCCAGCAGTGGCGAGCGGGGCTCCTACGAGCAGTACTTC	CASSGERGSYEQYF
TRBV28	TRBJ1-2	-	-	TGTGCCAGCACCACCGGGGGGGGCACCGGGTATGGCTACACCTTC	CASTTGGGTGYGYTF
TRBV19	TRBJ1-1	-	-	TGTGCCAGTAGTAATCCAAGGGAAACAGCAGGTCGGGACACTGAAGCTTTCTTT	CASSNPRETAGRDTEAFF
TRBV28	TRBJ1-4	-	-	TGTGCCAGCAGTTTCGGGACCAATAATGAAAAACTGTTTTTT	CASSFGTNNEKLFF
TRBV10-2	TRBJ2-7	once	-	TGCGCCAGCAGTGAACCAGGGGTCCCCTACGAGCAGTACTTC	CASSEPGVPYEQYF
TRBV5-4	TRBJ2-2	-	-	TGTGCCGTTGGGGCAGGGGGGTTCACCGGGGAGCTGTTTTTT	CAVGAGGFTGELFF
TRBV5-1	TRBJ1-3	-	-	TGCGCCAGCAGCCCCGAGCTTGCGGGAAACACCATATATTTT	CASSPELAGNTIYF
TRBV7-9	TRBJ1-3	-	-	TGTGCCAGCAGCTTAGTCCGGGGAAACACCATATATTTT	CASSLVRGNTIYF
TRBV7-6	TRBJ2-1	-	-	TGTGCCAGCACCCTCTTTTCGGAGGATGAGCAGTTCTTC	CASTLFSEDEQFF
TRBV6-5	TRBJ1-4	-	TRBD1	TGTGCCAGCAGTTACTCGGGGACAGGGACAAAACTGTTTTTT	CASSYSGTGTKLFF
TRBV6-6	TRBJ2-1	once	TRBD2	TGTGCCAGCAGTAACGGGGGGAGGGCCTCTGGAGAGCAGTTCTTC	CASSNGGRASGEQFF